Shown below are 5 T cell receptor beta chains from a single sample sequenced in a study of CXCR3-negative and CXCR3-positive naive CD8 T cells. Overall study results and limits: Against CXCR3-negative naive cells, CXCR3-positive naive cells showed more hydrophobic TRB CDR3s.

Preparation of TRB cDNA libraries relied on 5' RACE carrying UMI labels. From the 5' RACE reads, TCRdb lists one entry per CDR3 protein and no DNA. The sample has around 88,000 distinct CDR3 sequences. These TCRs are of unknown antigen specificity. Input material: naive CXCR3+ CD8+ T cells from blood. Specified subset: CD45RO-CCR7+CD27+CD95- naive CD8+ T cells expressing CXCR3 (TNR3+). Receptors originate from a human donor in good health. Some clones in this sample may be carry-over from other donors' samples.

J is TRBJ1-6 and V is TRBV2; TCRdb indicates TRBD1, and absent DNA this call remains unverified. Germline V gene lookup returns CDR1 SNHLY and CDR2 FYNNEI. The CDR3 consists of 19 residues. This CDR3 reads CASSVSGHISASYNSPLHF.

This chain connects TRBV10-1 to TRBJ2-1; TCRdb outputs TRBD1, but without DNA this stays unchecked. The CDR3 runs to 14 residues. The V gene's germline CDR1 is WNHNN and CDR2 SYGVQD (reference sequence). CDR3 region: CASSPGVLHNEQFF.

This chain links TRBV7-2 with TRBJ2-2. The CDR3 spans 15 residues. Germline V gives CDR1 SGHTA, CDR2 FQGNSA. CDR3 loop: CASSLESANTGELFF.

V and J are TRBV6-6 and TRBJ1-1; absent DNA, TCRdb's TRBD1 call cannot be checked. Germline CDR1 and CDR2: MNHNY and SVGAGI (reference sequence). The CDR3 is 13 residues long. CDR3 in amino acids: CASSGGIGQEAFF.

The genes are TRBV27 and TRBJ1-1; TCRdb proposes TRBD1, but this gene call is untestable without DNA. This CDR3 region has 12 residues. The germline gives CDR1 MNHEY, CDR2 SMNVEV (reference sequence). CDR3 in amino acids: CASRVGATEAFF.